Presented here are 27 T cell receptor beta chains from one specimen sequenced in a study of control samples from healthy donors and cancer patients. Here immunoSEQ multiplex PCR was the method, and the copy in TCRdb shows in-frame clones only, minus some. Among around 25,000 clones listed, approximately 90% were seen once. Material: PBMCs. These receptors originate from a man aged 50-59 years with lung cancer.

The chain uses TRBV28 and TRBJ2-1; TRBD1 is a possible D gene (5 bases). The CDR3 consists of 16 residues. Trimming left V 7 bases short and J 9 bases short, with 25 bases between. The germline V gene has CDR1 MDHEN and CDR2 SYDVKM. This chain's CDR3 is CASTPELGEPRFEQFF. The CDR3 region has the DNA TGTGCCAGCACACCTGAGCTAGGGGAACCTAGGTTTGAGCAGTTCTTC.

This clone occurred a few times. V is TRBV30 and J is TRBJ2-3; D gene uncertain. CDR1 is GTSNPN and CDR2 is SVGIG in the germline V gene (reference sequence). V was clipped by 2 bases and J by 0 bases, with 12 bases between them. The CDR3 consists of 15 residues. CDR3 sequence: CAWSHWSSSTDTQYF. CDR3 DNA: TGTGCCTGGAGTCATTGGTCCAGCAGCACAGATACGCAGTATTTT. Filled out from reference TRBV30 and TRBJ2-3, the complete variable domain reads SQTIHQWPATLVQPVGSPLSLECTVEGTSNPNLYWYRQAAGRGLQLLFYSVGIGQISSEVPQNLSASRPQDRQFILSSKKLLLSDSGFYLCAWSHWSSSTDTQYFGPGTRLTVL.

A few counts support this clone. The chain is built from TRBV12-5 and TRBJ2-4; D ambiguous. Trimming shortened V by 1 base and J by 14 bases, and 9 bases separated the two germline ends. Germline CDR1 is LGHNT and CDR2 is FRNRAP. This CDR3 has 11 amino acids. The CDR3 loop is CASGLAGVKYF. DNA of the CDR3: TGTGCTAGTGGTTTGGCAGGTGTAAAGTACTTC.

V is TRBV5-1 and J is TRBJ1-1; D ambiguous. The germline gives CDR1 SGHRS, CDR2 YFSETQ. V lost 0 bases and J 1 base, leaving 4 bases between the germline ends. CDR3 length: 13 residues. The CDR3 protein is CASSLDPNTEAFF. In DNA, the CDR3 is TGCGCCAGCAGCTTGGACCCGAACACTGAAGCTTTCTTT.

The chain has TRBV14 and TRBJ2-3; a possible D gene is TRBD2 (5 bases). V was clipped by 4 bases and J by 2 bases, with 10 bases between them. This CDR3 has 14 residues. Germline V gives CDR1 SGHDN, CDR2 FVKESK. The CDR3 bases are TGTGCCAGCAGCCCGACTATTCTCACAGATACGCAGTATTTT. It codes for CASSPTILTDTQYF. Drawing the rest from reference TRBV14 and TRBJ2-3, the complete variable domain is EAGVTQFPSHSVIEKGQTVTLRCDPISGHDNLYWYRRVMGKEIKFLLHFVKESKQDESGMPNNRFLAERTGGTYSTLKVQPAELEDSGVYFCASSPTILTDTQYFGPGTRLTVL.

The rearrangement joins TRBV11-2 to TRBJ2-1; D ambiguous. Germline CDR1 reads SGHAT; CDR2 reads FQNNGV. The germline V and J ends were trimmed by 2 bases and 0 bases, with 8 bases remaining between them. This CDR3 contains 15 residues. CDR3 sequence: CASSLNSFSYNEQFF. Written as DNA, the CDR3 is TGTGCCAGCAGCTTAAACAGTTTCTCCTACAATGAGCAGTTCTTC.

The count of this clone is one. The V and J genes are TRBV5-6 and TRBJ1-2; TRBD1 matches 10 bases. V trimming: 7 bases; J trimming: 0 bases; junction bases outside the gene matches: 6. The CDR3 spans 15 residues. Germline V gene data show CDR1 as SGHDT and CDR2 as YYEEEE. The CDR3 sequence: CASFRDRGSNYGYTF. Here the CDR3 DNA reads TGTGCCAGCTTCCGGGACAGGGGTTCTAACTATGGCTACACCTTC.

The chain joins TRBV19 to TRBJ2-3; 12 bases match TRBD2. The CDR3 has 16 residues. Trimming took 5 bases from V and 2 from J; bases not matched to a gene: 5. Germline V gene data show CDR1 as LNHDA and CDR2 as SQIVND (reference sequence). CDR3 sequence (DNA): TGTGCCAGTAGTCCCAGACTAGCGGGAGACACAGATACGCAGTATTTT. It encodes CASSPRLAGDTDTQYF.

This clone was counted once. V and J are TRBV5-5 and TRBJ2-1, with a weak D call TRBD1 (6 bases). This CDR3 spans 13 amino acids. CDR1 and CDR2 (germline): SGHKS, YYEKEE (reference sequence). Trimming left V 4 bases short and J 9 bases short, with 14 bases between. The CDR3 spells CASSASGVGEQFF. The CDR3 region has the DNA TGTGCCAGCAGCGCCTCAGGGGTTGGTGAGCAGTTCTTC.

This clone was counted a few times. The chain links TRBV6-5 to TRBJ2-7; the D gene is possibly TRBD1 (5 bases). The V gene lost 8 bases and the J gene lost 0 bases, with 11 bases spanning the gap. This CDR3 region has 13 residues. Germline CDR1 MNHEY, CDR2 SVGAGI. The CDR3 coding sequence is TGTGCCAGCCTTCCAGACAGCTCCTACGAGCAGTACTTC. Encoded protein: CASLPDSSYEQYF.

CDR3 DNA sequence: TGTGCCTGGAGTATGGGGCAAGGTTACGAGCAGTACTTC. Amino acid sequence: CAWSMGQGYEQYF. V gene TRBV30 combines with J gene TRBJ2-7, with D possibly being TRBD1 (5 bases). Germline V gene sequence: CDR1 GTSNPN, CDR2 SVGIG (reference sequence). Trimming took 2 bases from V and 4 from J, leaving 12 bases between them. CDR3 size: 13 residues.

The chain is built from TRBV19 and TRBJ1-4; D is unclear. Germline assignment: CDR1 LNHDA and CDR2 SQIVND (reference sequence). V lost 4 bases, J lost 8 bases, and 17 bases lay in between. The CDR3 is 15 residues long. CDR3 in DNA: TGTGCCAGTAGTACCCGTCCAGGAGGAAGGGAAAAACTGTTTTTT. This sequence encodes CASSTRPGGREKLFF.

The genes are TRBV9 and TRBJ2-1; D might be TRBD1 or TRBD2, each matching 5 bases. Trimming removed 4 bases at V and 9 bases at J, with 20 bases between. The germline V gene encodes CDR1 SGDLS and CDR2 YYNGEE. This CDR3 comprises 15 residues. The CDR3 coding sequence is TGTGCCAGCAGCCTCAGGGACCCACCAATGGGTGAGCAGTTCTTC. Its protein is CASSLRDPPMGEQFF.

This CDR3 is CASSYIGGVLHEQFF. CDR3 bases: TGTGCCAGCAGTTACATCGGGGGGGTCCTCCATGAGCAGTTCTTC. J is TRBJ2-1 and V is TRBV6-6; 8 positions match TRBD2. Trimming removed 2 bases from V and 8 bases from J; junction bases left unmatched: 8. This CDR3 has 15 amino acids. Germline CDR1 is MNHNY and CDR2 is SVGAGI (reference sequence).

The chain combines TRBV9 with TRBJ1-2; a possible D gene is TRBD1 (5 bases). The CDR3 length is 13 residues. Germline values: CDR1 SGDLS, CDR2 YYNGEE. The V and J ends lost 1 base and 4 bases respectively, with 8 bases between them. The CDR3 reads CASSVQGSYGYTF. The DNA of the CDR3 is TGTGCCAGCAGCGTACAGGGATCCTATGGCTACACCTTC. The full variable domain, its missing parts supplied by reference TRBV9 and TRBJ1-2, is DSGVTQTPKHLITATGQRVTLRCSPRSGDLSVYWYQQSLDQGLQFLIQYYNGEERAKGNILERFSAQQFPDLHSELNLSSLELGDSALYFCASSVQGSYGYTFGSGTRLTVV.

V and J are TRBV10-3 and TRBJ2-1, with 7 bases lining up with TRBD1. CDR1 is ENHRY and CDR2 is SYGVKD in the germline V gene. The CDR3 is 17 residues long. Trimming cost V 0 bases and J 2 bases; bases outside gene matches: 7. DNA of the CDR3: TGTGCCATCAGTGAGTCTCAGGGTACAGGGGCCTACAATGAGCAGTTCTTC. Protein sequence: CAISESQGTGAYNEQFF.

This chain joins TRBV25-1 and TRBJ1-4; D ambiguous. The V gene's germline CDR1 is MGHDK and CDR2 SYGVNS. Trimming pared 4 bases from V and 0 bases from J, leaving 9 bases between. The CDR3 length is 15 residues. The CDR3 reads CASSGTSATNEKLFF. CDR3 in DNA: TGTGCCAGCAGTGGTACTTCGGCAACTAATGAAAAACTGTTTTTT.

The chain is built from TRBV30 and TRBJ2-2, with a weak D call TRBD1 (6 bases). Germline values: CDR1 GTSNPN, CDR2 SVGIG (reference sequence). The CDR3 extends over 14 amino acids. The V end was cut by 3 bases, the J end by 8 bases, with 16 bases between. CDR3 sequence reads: CAWREIGGVGELFF. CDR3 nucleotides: TGTGCCTGGAGGGAAATAGGGGGAGTTGGGGAGCTGTTTTTT.

This chain's CDR3 is CASSEEYVGQGSYEQYF. CDR3 in DNA: TGTGCCAGCAGTGAAGAATATGTGGGACAGGGGTCCTACGAGCAGTACTTC. This sequence joins TRBV2 and TRBJ2-7, with 10 bases that match TRBD1. The CDR3 runs 17 residues. Germline CDR1 SNHLY, CDR2 FYNNEI. The junction had 7 bases not matched to a gene; V was cut back by 1 base and J by 1 base.

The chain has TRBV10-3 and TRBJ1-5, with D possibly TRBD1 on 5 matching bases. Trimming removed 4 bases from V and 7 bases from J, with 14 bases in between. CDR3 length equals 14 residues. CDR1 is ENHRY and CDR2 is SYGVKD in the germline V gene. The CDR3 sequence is CAISVGGSDQPQHF. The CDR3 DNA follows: TGTGCCATCAGTGTTGGGGGGTCGGACCAGCCCCAGCATTTT.

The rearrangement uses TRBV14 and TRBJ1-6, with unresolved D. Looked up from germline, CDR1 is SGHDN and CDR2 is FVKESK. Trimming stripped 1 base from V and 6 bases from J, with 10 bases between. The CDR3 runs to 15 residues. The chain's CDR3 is CASSQVATGNSPLHF. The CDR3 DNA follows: TGTGCCAGCAGCCAAGTAGCCACGGGTAATTCACCCCTCCACTTT.

The CDR3 protein is CASSTPLYGYTF. In DNA form, the CDR3 reads TGTGCCAGCTCCACTCCCCTCTATGGCTACACCTTC. V is TRBV13 and J is TRBJ1-2, with D unresolved. V was clipped by 8 bases and J by 4 bases, with 11 bases between them. Germline CDR1 is PRHDT and CDR2 is FYEKMQ (reference sequence). CDR3 size: 12 residues.

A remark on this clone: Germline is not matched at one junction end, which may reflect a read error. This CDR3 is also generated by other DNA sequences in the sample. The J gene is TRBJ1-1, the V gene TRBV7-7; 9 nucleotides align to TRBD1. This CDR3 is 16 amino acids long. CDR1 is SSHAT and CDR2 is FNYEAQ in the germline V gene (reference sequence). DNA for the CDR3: TGTGCTAGCAGCCCATATTCGGGACAGGGAGAAAGTGAAGCTTTCTTT. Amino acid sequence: CASSPYSGQGESEAFF.

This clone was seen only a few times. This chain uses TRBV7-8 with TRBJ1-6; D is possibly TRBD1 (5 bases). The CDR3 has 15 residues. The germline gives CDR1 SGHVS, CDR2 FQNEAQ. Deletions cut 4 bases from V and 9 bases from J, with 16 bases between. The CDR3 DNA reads TGTGCCAGCAGCTGGGGACTTATCATGGGTTCACCCCTCCACTTT. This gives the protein CASSWGLIMGSPLHF.

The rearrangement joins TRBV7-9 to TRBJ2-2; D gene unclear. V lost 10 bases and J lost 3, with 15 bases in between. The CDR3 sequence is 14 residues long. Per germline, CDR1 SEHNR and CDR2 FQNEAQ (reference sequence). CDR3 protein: CAKQWSGDTGELFF. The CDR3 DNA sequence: TGTGCCAAACAATGGAGTGGGGACACCGGGGAGCTGTTTTTT.

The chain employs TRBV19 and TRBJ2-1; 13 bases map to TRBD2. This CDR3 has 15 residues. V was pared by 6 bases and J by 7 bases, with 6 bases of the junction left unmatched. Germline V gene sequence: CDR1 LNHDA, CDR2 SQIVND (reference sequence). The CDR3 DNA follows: TGTGCCAGTAGAAAGACTAGCGGGGGGATGAATGAGCAGTTCTTC. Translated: CASRKTSGGMNEQFF.

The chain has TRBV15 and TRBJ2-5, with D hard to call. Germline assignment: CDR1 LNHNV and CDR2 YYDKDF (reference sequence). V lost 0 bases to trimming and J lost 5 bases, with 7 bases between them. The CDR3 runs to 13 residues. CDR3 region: CATSRDLLETQYF. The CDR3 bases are TGTGCCACCAGCAGAGATCTGTTGGAGACCCAGTACTTC.